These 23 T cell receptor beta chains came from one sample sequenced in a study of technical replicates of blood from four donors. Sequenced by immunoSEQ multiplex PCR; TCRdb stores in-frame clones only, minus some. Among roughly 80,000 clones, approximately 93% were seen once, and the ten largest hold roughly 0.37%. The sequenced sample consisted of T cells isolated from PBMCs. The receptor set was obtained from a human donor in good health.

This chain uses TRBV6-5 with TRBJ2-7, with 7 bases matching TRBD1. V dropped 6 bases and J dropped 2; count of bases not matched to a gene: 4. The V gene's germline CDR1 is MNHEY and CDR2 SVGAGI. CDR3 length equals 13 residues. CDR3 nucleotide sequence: TGTGCCAGCAGCGATGGGACAGCCTACGAGCAGTACTTC. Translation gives CASSDGTAYEQYF.

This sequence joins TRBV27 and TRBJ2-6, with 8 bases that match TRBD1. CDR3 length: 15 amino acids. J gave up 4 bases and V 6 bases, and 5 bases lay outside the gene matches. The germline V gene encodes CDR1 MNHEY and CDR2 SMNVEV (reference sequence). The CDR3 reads CASSLTGVGANVLTF. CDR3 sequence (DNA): TGTGCCAGCAGCTTGACAGGGGTAGGGGCCAACGTCCTGACTTTC.

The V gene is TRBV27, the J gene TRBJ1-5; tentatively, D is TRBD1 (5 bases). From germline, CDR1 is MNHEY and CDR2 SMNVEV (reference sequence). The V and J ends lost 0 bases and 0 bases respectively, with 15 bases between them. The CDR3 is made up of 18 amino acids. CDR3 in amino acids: CASSLSITGEISNQPQHF. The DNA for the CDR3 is TGTGCCAGCAGTTTATCGATAACAGGCGAAATTAGCAATCAGCCCCAGCATTTT.

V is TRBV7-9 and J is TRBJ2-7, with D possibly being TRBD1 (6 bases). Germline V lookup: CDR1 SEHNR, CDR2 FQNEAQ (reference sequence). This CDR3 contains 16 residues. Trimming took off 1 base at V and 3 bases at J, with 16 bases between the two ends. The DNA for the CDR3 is TGTGCCAGCAGCTTAGGTCCCGGGGACACCTTCTACGAGCAGTACTTC. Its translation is CASSLGPGDTFYEQYF.

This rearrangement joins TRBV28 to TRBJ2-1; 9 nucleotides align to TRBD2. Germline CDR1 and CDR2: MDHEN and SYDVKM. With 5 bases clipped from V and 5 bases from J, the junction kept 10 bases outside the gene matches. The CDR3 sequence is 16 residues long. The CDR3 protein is CASSQGWTSEDNEQFF. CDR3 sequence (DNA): TGTGCCAGCAGTCAGGGATGGACTAGCGAAGACAATGAGCAGTTCTTC.

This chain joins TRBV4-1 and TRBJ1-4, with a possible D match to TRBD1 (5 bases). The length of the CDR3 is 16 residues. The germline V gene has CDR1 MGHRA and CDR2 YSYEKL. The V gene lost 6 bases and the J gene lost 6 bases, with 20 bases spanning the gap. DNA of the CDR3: TGCGCCAGCAGATTTCGGGCAGGGAGGGAGGATGAAAAACTGTTTTTT. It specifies CASRFRAGREDEKLFF.

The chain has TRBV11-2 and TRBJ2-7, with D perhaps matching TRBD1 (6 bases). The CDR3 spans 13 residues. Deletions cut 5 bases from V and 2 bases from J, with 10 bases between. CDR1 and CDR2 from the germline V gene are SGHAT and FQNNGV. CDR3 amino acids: CASSTRTAYEQYF. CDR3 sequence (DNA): TGTGCCAGCAGCACCCGGACAGCCTACGAGCAGTACTTC.

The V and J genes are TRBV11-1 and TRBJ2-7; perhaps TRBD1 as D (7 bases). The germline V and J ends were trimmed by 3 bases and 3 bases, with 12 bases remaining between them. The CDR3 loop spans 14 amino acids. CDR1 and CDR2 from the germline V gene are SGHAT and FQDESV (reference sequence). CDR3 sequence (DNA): TGTGCCAGCAGCTTGTCGGGGGACAGCTACGAGCAGTACTTC. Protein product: CASSLSGDSYEQYF.

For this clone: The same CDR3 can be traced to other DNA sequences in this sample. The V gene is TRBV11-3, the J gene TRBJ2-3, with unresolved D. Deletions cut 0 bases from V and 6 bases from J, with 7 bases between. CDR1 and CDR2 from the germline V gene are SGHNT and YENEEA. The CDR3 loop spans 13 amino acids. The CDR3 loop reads CASSLDLGDTQYF. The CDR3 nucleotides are TGTGCCAGCAGCTTAGATCTCGGGGATACGCAGTATTTT.

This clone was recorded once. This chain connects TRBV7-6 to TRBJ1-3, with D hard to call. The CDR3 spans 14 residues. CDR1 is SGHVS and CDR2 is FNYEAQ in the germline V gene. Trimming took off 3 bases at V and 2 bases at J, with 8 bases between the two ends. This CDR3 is CASSLAGPGNTIYF. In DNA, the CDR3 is TGTGCCAGCAGCTTGGCGGGCCCTGGAAACACCATATATTTT.

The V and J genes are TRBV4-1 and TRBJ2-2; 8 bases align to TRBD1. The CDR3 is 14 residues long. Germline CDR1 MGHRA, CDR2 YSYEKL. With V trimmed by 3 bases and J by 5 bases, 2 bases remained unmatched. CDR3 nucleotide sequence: TGCGCCAGCAGCCAGACAGGGGAGACCGGGGAGCTGTTTTTT. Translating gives CASSQTGETGELFF.

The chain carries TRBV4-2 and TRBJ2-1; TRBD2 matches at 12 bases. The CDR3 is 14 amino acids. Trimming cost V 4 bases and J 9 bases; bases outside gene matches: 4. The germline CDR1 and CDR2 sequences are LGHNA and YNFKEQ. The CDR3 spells CASSLGLAGIEQFF. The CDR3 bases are TGTGCCAGCAGCCTCGGACTAGCGGGAATTGAGCAGTTCTTC.

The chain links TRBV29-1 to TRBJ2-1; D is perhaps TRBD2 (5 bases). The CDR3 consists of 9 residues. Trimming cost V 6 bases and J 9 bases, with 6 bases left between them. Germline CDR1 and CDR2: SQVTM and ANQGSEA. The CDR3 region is CSVGLEQFF. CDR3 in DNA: TGCAGCGTAGGACTTGAGCAGTTCTTC.

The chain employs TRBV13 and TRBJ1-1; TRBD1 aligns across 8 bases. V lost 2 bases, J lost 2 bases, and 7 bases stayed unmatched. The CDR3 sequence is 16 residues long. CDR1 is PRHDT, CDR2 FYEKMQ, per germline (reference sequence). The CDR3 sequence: CASSLFRTGTNTEAFF. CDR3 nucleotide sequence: TGTGCCAGCAGCTTATTTAGGACAGGGACCAACACTGAAGCTTTCTTT.

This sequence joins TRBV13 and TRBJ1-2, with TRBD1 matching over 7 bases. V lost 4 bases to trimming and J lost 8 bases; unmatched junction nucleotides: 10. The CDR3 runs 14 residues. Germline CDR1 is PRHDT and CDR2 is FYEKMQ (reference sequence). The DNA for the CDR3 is TGTGCCAGCAGCTCCCGAGGCAGGGGGAACGGCTACACCTTC. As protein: CASSSRGRGNGYTF.

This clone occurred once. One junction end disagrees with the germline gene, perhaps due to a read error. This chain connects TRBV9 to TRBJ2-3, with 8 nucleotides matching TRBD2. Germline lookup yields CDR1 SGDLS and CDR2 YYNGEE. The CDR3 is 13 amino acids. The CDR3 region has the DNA TGTGCCAGCAGCGCAGGAGCGGGAGCGGCTTTGGATTTT. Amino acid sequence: CASSAGAGAALDF.

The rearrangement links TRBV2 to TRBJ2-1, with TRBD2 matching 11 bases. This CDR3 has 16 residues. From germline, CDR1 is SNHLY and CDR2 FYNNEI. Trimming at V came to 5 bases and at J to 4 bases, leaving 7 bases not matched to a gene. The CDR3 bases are TGTGCCAGCAGTCGACTAGCGGGAATCATTTACAATGAGCAGTTCTTC. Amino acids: CASSRLAGIIYNEQFF.

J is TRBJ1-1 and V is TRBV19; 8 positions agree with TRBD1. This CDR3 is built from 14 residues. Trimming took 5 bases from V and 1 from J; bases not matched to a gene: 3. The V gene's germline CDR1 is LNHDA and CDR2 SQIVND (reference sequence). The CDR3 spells CASSPTGGNTEAFF. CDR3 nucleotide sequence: TGTGCCAGTAGTCCTACAGGGGGGAACACTGAAGCTTTCTTT.

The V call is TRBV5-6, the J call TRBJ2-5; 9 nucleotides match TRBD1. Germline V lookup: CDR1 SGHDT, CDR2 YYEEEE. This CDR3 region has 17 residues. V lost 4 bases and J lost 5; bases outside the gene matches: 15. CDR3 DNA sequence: TGTGCCAGCAGCCCTCGGGTCGGGACAGGGAAATGGGAGACCCAGTACTTC. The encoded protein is CASSPRVGTGKWETQYF.

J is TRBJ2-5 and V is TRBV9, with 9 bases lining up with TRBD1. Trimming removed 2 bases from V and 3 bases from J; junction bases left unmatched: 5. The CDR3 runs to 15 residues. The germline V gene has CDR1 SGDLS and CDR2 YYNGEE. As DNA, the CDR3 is TGTGCCAGCAGCGTCGGGGACAGGGAAAAAGAGACCCAGTACTTC. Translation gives CASSVGDREKETQYF.

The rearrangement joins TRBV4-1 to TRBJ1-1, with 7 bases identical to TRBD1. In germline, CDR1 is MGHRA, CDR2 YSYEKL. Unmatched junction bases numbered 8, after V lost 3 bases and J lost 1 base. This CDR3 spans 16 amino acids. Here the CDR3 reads CASSHSSGTANTEAFF. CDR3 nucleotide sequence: TGCGCCAGCAGCCATAGTTCCGGGACAGCGAACACTGAAGCTTTCTTT.

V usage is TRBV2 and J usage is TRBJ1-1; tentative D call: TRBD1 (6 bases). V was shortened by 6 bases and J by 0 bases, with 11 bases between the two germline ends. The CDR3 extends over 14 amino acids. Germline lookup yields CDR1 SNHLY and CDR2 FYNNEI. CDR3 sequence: CASSGQLLNTEAFF. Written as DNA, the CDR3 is TGTGCCAGCAGCGGACAGCTATTGAACACTGAAGCTTTCTTT.

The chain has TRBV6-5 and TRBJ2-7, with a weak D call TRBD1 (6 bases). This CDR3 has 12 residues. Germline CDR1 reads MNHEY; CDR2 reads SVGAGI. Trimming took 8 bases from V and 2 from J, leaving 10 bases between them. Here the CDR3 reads CASGRGAYEQYF. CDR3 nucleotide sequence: TGTGCCAGCGGCAGGGGTGCCTACGAGCAGTACTTC.